A single sample is the source of the 9 T cell receptor beta chains below, sequenced in a study of T-cell reconstitution after alpha-beta-depleted transplantation in children (dated by TCRdb to about 2016). The protocol used for the library was PCR. The sequencer was an Illumina HiSeq 2500. Molecular barcoding was employed in the preparation of TCR libraries, with unique molecular identifiers being used to normalize TCRbeta repertoire quantification. TCRdb ran its own pipeline on the public reads, namely fastp trimming at Q25 and MiXCR clone calling, and kept in-frame beta chains. Rows are combined by CDR3 protein, so each entry shows the most common genes and DNA. Within this sample are some 350,000 distinct CDR3 sequences, with over 9% of them counted one time only. Clones ranked in the top ten supply 2% to 2.5% of the sample. The sample in question was PBMCs from the stem cell graft donor, obtained from the stem cell graft. These receptors came from a human donor who donated a stem cell graft to a child with acute lymphoblastic leukemia.

V and J are TRBV7-2 and TRBJ2-5; D might be TRBD1 or TRBD2, each matching 5 bases. The V end was cut by 5 bases, the J end by 2 bases, with 18 bases between. This CDR3 contains 16 residues. From germline, CDR1 is SGHTA and CDR2 FQGNSA. CDR3 region: CASSPAGAGIQETQYF. CDR3 sequence (DNA): TGTGCCAGCAGCCCGGCCGGGGCAGGTATTCAAGAGACCCAGTACTTC.

As for this clonotype: One end of the junction does not line up with germline, which may come from a read error. The chain couples TRBV5-6 to TRBJ2-1; unclear D gene. Germline V gives CDR1 SGHDT, CDR2 YYEEEE. This CDR3 spans 17 amino acids. Here the CDR3 reads CASTFEAGLHFYNDQFF. The CDR3 DNA follows: TGTGCCAGCACCTTTGAAGCCGGGCTCCATTTCTACAATGACCAGTTCTTC.

This clonotype has only a few counts. The rearrangement links TRBV2 to TRBJ2-4, with 9 bases matching TRBD1. Per the germline V gene, CDR1 is SNHLY and CDR2 is FYNNEI. V was clipped by 6 bases and J by 9 bases; unmatched bases: 9. The CDR3 loop spans 14 amino acids. As DNA, the CDR3 is TGTGCCAGCAGGGGGACAGGGCAGGGGGGCATTCAGTACTTC. Its protein is CASRGTGQGGIQYF.

This chain uses TRBV20-1 with TRBJ2-1; the match to TRBD2 covers 10 bases. The CDR3 spans 20 residues. The junction had 24 bases not matched to a gene; V was cut back by 4 bases and J by 6 bases. In germline, CDR1 is DFQATT, CDR2 SNEGSKA (reference sequence). DNA for the CDR3: TGCAGTGCTAAAGAGCGGGAGGGCCTACCCACCCCCTTACGGCGCAATGAGCAGTTCTTC. It translates to CSAKEREGLPTPLRRNEQFF.

Ten or more counts support this clonotype. The rearrangement links TRBV7-9 to TRBJ2-7; possible D gene TRBD1, 5 bases. Germline values: CDR1 SEHNR, CDR2 FQNEAQ (reference sequence). V lost 5 bases to trimming and J lost 1 base, with 15 bases between them. The CDR3 contains 15 residues. The CDR3: CASSLVGARSYEQYF. CDR3 DNA sequence: TGTGCCAGCAGCCTAGTAGGGGCACGATCCTACGAGCAGTACTTC.

The genes are TRBV12-3 or TRBV12-4 and TRBJ1-3; no clear D gene. The CDR3 is 13 residues long. Trimming removed 7 bases at V and 0 bases at J, with 7 bases between. Written as DNA, the CDR3 is TGTGCCAGCAAGCTATACTCTGGAAACACCATATATTTT. Amino acids: CASKLYSGNTIYF.

This clonotype was detected a few times. The V call is TRBV7-6, the J call TRBJ2-1, with D tentatively TRBD2 (6 bases). The CDR3 extends over 16 amino acids. The germline gives CDR1 SGHVS, CDR2 FNYEAQ. V was clipped by 2 bases and J by 7 bases, with 18 bases between them. CDR3 in amino acids: CASSLPALAPFNEQFF. The CDR3 region has the DNA TGTGCCAGCAGCTTACCTGCACTAGCTCCGTTTAATGAGCAGTTCTTC. The full variable domain, with the rest looked up from reference TRBV7-6 and TRBJ2-1, is GAGVSQSPRYKVTKRGQDVALRCDPISGHVSLYWYRQALGQGPEFLTYFNYEAQQDKSGLPNDRFSAERPEGSISTLTIQRTEQRDSAMYRCASSLPALAPFNEQFFGPGTRLTVL.

Ten or more counts support this clonotype. The rearrangement uses TRBV7-2 and TRBJ1-2; 8 nucleotides match TRBD1. The CDR3 runs to 14 residues. The V gene end was trimmed by 6 bases and the J gene end by 4 bases; junction bases not matched to a gene: 7. Germline-derived CDR1 and CDR2 are SGHTA and FQGNSA. The chain's CDR3 is CASRPDRGGYGYTF. The CDR3 DNA reads as TGTGCCAGCAGACCCGACAGGGGAGGCTATGGCTACACCTTC.

The chain joins TRBV29-1 to TRBJ2-7; 13 positions match TRBD2. Germline V lookup: CDR1 SQVTM, CDR2 ANQGSEA. With 6 bases clipped from V and 6 bases from J, the junction kept 14 bases outside the gene matches. The CDR3 sequence is 16 residues long. The CDR3 sequence: CSVWWTSGSWPREQYF. CDR3 in DNA: TGCAGCGTATGGTGGACTAGCGGGAGTTGGCCCCGCGAGCAGTACTTC.